This T cell receptor beta chain was retrieved from a study of cytomegalovirus exposure and HLA in healthy donors. Use of 60 Vbeta and 13 Jbeta primers characterized the PCR. Repertoires were generated with immunoSEQ multiplex PCR, while TCRdb's copy carries only in-frame clones and drops some. The table has 60,000 to 70,000 clones, roughly three quarters seen once. Material for sequencing was PBMCs. The sequence was obtained from a woman younger than 45 in good health and CMV-seronegative.

CDR3 amino acids: CASSLTGYNVLTF. The CDR3 DNA follows: TGTGCCAGCAGCTTAACAGGTTACAACGTCCTGACTTTC. The chain carries TRBV11-3 and TRBJ2-6, with D perhaps matching TRBD1 (5 bases). Trimming shortened V by 2 bases and J by 9 bases, and 8 bases separated the two germline ends. Germline CDR1 and CDR2: SGHNT and YENEEA. The CDR3 extends over 13 amino acids.